The 32 T cell receptor beta chains given below trace back to one sample, sequenced in a study of beta chain features in type 1 diabetes. Study results and limitations: Shortening of TCRB CDR3s, moderate but significant, appeared in all four CD4+ subsets of Type 1 diabetes patients.

Investigators reverse transcribed all isolated RNA, so they sequenced expressed TCRB transcripts. Measured with immunoSEQ multiplex PCR; TCRdb has only the in-frame clones, and not every one. The sample lists roughly 14,000 clones, roughly 60% occurring once. No antigen has been identified for these receptors. The sample was stem cell memory CD4+ T cells from blood. The receptors were sampled from a woman aged 18 to 35 with type 1 diabetes.

About this clone itself: A read error may produce the germline difference seen at one junction end. The V call is TRBV10-2, the J call TRBJ2-6; TRBD1 might be the D (5 bases). This CDR3 is built from 16 residues. Looked up from germline, CDR1 is WSHSY and CDR2 is SAAADI. Written as DNA, the CDR3 is TGCGCCAGCAGTGAGGTTTTCAGCCCTGGGGCCAACGTCCCGACTTTC. Protein product: CASSEVFSPGANVPTF.

V is TRBV11-3 and J is TRBJ2-7; 10 nucleotides line up with TRBD2. This CDR3 contains 15 residues. After removal of 6 bases from V and 1 base from J, the junction contained 6 bases not matched to a gene. Germline loops: CDR1 SGHNT, CDR2 YENEEA. The CDR3 protein is CASRGKAGGSYEQYF. CDR3 coding DNA: TGTGCCAGCAGGGGGAAAGCGGGAGGGTCCTACGAGCAGTACTTC.

This chain joins TRBV6-5 and TRBJ2-1; 10 positions agree with TRBD2. The germline CDR1 and CDR2 sequences are MNHEY and SVGAGI. J lost 5 bases, V lost 5 bases, and 6 bases had no gene match. The CDR3 length is 15 residues. The CDR3 region is CASSPAGGNHNEQFF. The CDR3 coding sequence is TGTGCCAGCAGTCCAGCGGGAGGGAACCACAATGAGCAGTTCTTC.

The CDR3 DNA reads as TGCGCCAGCAGCCAAGAACAGGGTGGGCCTCAGCCCCAGCATTTT. Translation: CASSQEQGGPQPQHF. V and J are TRBV4-1 and TRBJ1-5; tentatively, D is TRBD1 (6 bases). This CDR3 is 15 amino acids long. Germline CDR1 reads MGHRA; CDR2 reads YSYEKL. Trimming removed 0 bases from V and 6 bases from J, with 12 bases in between.

In this sample, this clone turned up once. The chain employs TRBV5-6 and TRBJ2-7; D may be TRBD1 (6 bases). V lost 1 base to trimming and J lost 2 bases, with 7 bases between them. Germline V gives CDR1 SGHDT, CDR2 YYEEEE. CDR3 size: 13 residues. This CDR3 is CASSLSGAYEQYF. The CDR3 coding sequence is TGTGCCAGCAGCTTGTCAGGGGCCTACGAGCAGTACTTC.

The gene calls are TRBV7-2 and TRBJ1-2; D is possibly TRBD1 (5 bases). CDR3 length: 15 residues. Between the trimmed V and J ends, which lost 1 base and 6 bases, there was a span of 15 bases. CDR1 is SGHTA, CDR2 FQGNSA, per germline. The CDR3 here is CASSLVAGSVDGYTF. The CDR3 DNA sequence: TGTGCCAGCAGCTTAGTAGCAGGGTCGGTGGATGGCTACACCTTC.

This chain links TRBV5-6 with TRBJ1-3, with D possibly TRBD1 on 6 matching bases. Germline loops: CDR1 SGHDT, CDR2 YYEEEE. V was trimmed by 5 bases and J by 0 bases, leaving 15 bases between them. The CDR3 spans 16 residues. The CDR3 here is CASSWYGGTSGNTIYF. CDR3 DNA: TGTGCCAGCAGTTGGTATGGGGGCACCTCTGGAAACACCATATATTTT.

The genes are TRBV29-1 and TRBJ2-7; the D gene is possibly TRBD2 (5 bases). The CDR3 sequence is 13 residues long. Trimming removed 6 bases from V and 1 base from J, with 13 bases in between. Per the germline V gene, CDR1 is SQVTM and CDR2 is ANQGSEA. The CDR3 loop is CSVLEGPSYEQYF. CDR3 DNA sequence: TGCAGCGTCCTCGAGGGCCCTTCCTACGAGCAGTACTTC.

The J gene is TRBJ2-1, the V gene TRBV6-5; TRBD2 might be the D (6 bases). Germline-derived CDR1 and CDR2 are MNHEY and SVGAGI. Trimming cost V 0 bases and J 7 bases, with 13 bases left between them. The CDR3 totals 15 residues. DNA of the CDR3: TGTGCCAGCAGTTACTCGATGCCAGGGACTAATGAGCAGTTCTTC. This codes for CASSYSMPGTNEQFF.

This clone has a single count. V gene TRBV28 combines with J gene TRBJ2-2; no reliable D call. From germline, CDR1 is MDHEN and CDR2 SYDVKM. Trimming took 6 bases from V and 5 from J, leaving 19 bases between them. This CDR3 spans 16 amino acids. CDR3 protein: CASRRRLVVRTGELFF. The CDR3 DNA is TGTGCCAGCAGACGGCGGCTCGTCGTGCGGACCGGGGAGCTGTTTTTT.

This clone was seen only a few times. The gene calls are TRBV7-2 and TRBJ2-1, with D perhaps matching TRBD2 (6 bases). Germline V gene sequence: CDR1 SGHTA, CDR2 FQGNSA. V lost 0 bases and J 4 bases, leaving 10 bases between the germline ends. CDR3 size: 15 residues. The CDR3 DNA sequence: TGTGCCAGCAGCTTAGCGGGTAGCGGATACAATGAGCAGTTCTTC. Translating it yields CASSLAGSGYNEQFF. Looking up the rest from reference TRBV7-2 and TRBJ2-1 gives the full variable domain: GAGVSQSPSNKVTEKGKDVELRCDPISGHTALYWYRQSLGQGLEFLIYFQGNSAPDKSGLPSDRFSAERTGGSVSTLTIQRTQQEDSAVYLCASSLAGSGYNEQFFGPGTRLTVL.

The chain combines TRBV20-1 with TRBJ1-2, with no clear D. The CDR3 length is 11 residues. The germline V gene encodes CDR1 DFQATT and CDR2 SNEGSKA (reference sequence). Trimming shortened V by 4 bases and J by 4 bases, and 7 bases separated the two germline ends. CDR3: CSAKQVYGYTF. The CDR3 nucleotides read TGCAGTGCTAAGCAGGTCTATGGCTACACCTTC.

This chain links TRBV5-1 with TRBJ2-6; no clear D gene. With 2 bases removed from V and 4 bases from J, the gap between germline ends came to 7 bases. This CDR3 region has 14 residues. Germline CDR1 SGHRS, CDR2 YFSETQ. Here the CDR3 reads CASSFSSGANVLTF. The CDR3 region has the DNA TGCGCCAGCAGCTTTTCCTCCGGGGCCAACGTCCTGACTTTC.

This chain connects TRBV5-1 to TRBJ2-7; TRBD1 is a possible D gene (5 bases). This CDR3 has 13 amino acids. Germline assignment: CDR1 SGHRS and CDR2 YFSETQ. Trimming removed 7 bases at V and 2 bases at J, with 13 bases between. CDR3 sequence (DNA): TGCGCCAGCCGCACGACAGCTACCTACGAGCAGTACTTC. Translating gives CASRTTATYEQYF.

This clone was counted between two and nine times. V and J are TRBV7-2 and TRBJ2-7; 8 nucleotides align to TRBD1. Germline V gene data show CDR1 as SGHTA and CDR2 as FQGNSA. This CDR3 spans 13 amino acids. The J segment lost 6 bases and the V segment lost 5 bases, leaving 6 bases of the junction unmatched. DNA of the CDR3: TGTGCCAGCAGCCCCAGGGGGCGCGTCGAGCAGTACTTC. It codes for CASSPRGRVEQYF. The complete variable domain, with remaining parts taken from reference TRBV7-2 and TRBJ2-7, reads GAGVSQSPSNKVTEKGKDVELRCDPISGHTALYWYRQSLGQGLEFLIYFQGNSAPDKSGLPSDRFSAERTGGSVSTLTIQRTQQEDSAVYLCASSPRGRVEQYFGPGTRLTVT.

V and J are TRBV11-3 and TRBJ2-7, with D perhaps TRBD1 (5 bases). V dropped 4 bases and J dropped 5 bases, with 12 bases sitting between them. The CDR3 totals 13 residues. Germline V gene sequence: CDR1 SGHNT, CDR2 YENEEA. The CDR3 coding sequence is TGTGCCAGCAGCTCGAACAGCAGGGACGAGCAGTACTTC. This encodes CASSSNSRDEQYF.

This sequence joins TRBV6-6 and TRBJ2-4, with a tentative D call TRBD2 (5 bases). V lost 4 bases to trimming and J lost 0 bases, with 7 bases between them. Germline loops: CDR1 MNHNY, CDR2 SVGAGI (reference sequence). The CDR3 covers 14 residues. In DNA, the CDR3 is TGTGCCAGCAGTTCCGCGGGAGCCAAAAACATTCAGTACTTC. Residues: CASSSAGAKNIQYF.

The chain couples TRBV7-2 to TRBJ2-1; possible D gene TRBD1, 6 bases. V lost 7 bases and J lost 3, with 16 bases in between. The CDR3 runs to 15 residues. The germline gives CDR1 SGHTA, CDR2 FQGNSA. CDR3 loop: CASTEGVLVYNEQFF. CDR3 bases: TGTGCCAGCACCGAGGGGGTTCTTGTCTACAATGAGCAGTTCTTC.

The chain is built from TRBV5-1 and TRBJ2-5, with no clear D. There are 13 residues in the CDR3. The V gene's germline CDR1 is SGHRS and CDR2 YFSETQ. Trimming removed 4 bases at V and 1 base at J, with 8 bases between. The CDR3 here is CASSHGSQETQYF. The CDR3 bases are TGCGCCAGCAGCCACGGGTCCCAAGAGACCCAGTACTTC. The variable domain in full, completed from reference TRBV5-1 and TRBJ2-5, reads KAGVTQTPRYLIKTRGQQVTLSCSPISGHRSVSWYQQTPGQGLQFLFEYFSETQRNKGNFPGRFSGRQFSNSRSEMNVSTLELGDSALYLCASSHGSQETQYFGPGTRLLVL.

The chain joins TRBV30 to TRBJ2-7, with unresolved D. CDR1 is GTSNPN, CDR2 SVGIG, per germline (reference sequence). This CDR3 region has 11 residues. Deletions cut 1 base from V and 3 bases from J, with 4 bases between. CDR3 sequence: CAWSANYEQYF. The DNA of the CDR3 is TGTGCCTGGAGTGCCAACTACGAGCAGTACTTC.

V usage is TRBV11-3 and J usage is TRBJ2-7; D is uncertain. The CDR3 is 14 amino acids. Per the germline V gene, CDR1 is SGHNT and CDR2 is YENEEA. The V end lost 0 bases, the J end lost 4 bases, and 10 bases lay between the germline ends. Here the CDR3 reads CASSLDLLSYEQYF. The CDR3 bases are TGTGCCAGCAGCTTAGATCTACTGTCATACGAGCAGTACTTC.

This chain joins TRBV29-1 and TRBJ1-4, with D possibly matching TRBD1 (6 bases). CDR1 SQVTM and CDR2 ANQGSEA come from the germline V gene. Deletions cut 0 bases from V and 8 bases from J, with 25 bases between. This CDR3 is built from 18 residues. CDR3 residues: CSVEDAEFRGWGKEKLFF. CDR3 nucleotides: TGCAGCGTTGAAGATGCCGAGTTCAGGGGATGGGGGAAGGAAAAACTGTTTTTT.

The chain carries TRBV28 and TRBJ2-6, with TRBD2 identical over 8 bases. The CDR3 contains 21 residues. V lost 2 bases and J lost 0; bases outside the gene matches: 15. Germline V gene lookup returns CDR1 MDHEN and CDR2 SYDVKM. This CDR3 reads CASSLPSFGSGKGSGANVLTF. The CDR3 DNA is TGTGCCAGCAGTTTACCCTCCTTCGGTAGCGGGAAAGGCTCTGGGGCCAACGTCCTGACTTTC.

The genes are TRBV7-2 and TRBJ1-5; D may be TRBD1 (6 bases). The V gene lost 5 bases and the J gene lost 2 bases, with 13 bases spanning the gap. The CDR3 is 15 amino acids. Germline loops: CDR1 SGHTA, CDR2 FQGNSA. The CDR3: CASSQGGDRNQPQHF. In DNA form, the CDR3 reads TGTGCCAGCAGCCAAGGGGGGGATCGCAATCAGCCCCAGCATTTT.

This chain connects TRBV6-5 to TRBJ1-2; a weak D match, TRBD1 (5 bases). Germline CDR1 reads MNHEY; CDR2 reads SVGAGI. CDR3 length equals 15 residues. Trimming left V 0 bases short and J 8 bases short, with 16 bases between. The chain's CDR3 is CASSYSGLTRGGYTF. The DNA for the CDR3 is TGTGCCAGCAGTTACTCCGGCTTGACGCGGGGCGGCTACACCTTC.

A few counts support this clone. This sequence joins TRBV29-1 and TRBJ1-1, with TRBD1 identical over 10 bases. Losses at the gene ends were 7 bases for V and 4 bases for J; bases not matched to a gene: 6. The CDR3 is made up of 13 amino acids. Germline loops: CDR1 SQVTM, CDR2 ANQGSEA. The CDR3 nucleotides read TGCAGCGGAGGACAGGGGGGAAGCACTGAAGCTTTCTTT. This sequence encodes CSGGQGGSTEAFF.

This clone was counted a few times. This chain connects TRBV14 to TRBJ2-1, with D possibly matching TRBD2 (6 bases). The germline gives CDR1 SGHDN, CDR2 FVKESK. V shed 1 base and J shed 7 bases, with 26 bases lying between them. This CDR3 contains 19 residues. The CDR3 loop reads CASSQGALGAGRRWNEQFF. As DNA, the CDR3 is TGTGCCAGCAGCCAAGGAGCCCTTGGGGCAGGGAGGAGGTGGAATGAGCAGTTCTTC.

The rearrangement uses TRBV7-2 and TRBJ1-1; D uncertain. Trimming stripped 4 bases from V and 1 base from J, with 13 bases between. This CDR3 has 15 residues. Germline CDR1 is SGHTA and CDR2 is FQGNSA. The CDR3 DNA reads TGTGCCAGCAGCTACTTGTTGTCGGGGAACACTGAAGCTTTCTTT. Encoded protein: CASSYLLSGNTEAFF.

V usage is TRBV7-8 and J usage is TRBJ1-2; 7 nucleotides agree with TRBD1. After removal of 8 bases from V and 5 bases from J, the junction contained 14 bases not matched to a gene. CDR1 and CDR2 (germline): SGHVS, FQNEAQ. CDR3 length equals 15 residues. The CDR3 here is CASHSSTGTAYGYTF. The CDR3 DNA is TGTGCCAGCCATTCCTCGACCGGGACAGCATATGGCTACACCTTC. The complete variable domain, with remaining parts taken from reference TRBV7-8 and TRBJ1-2, reads GAGVSQSPRYKVAKRGQDVALRCDPISGHVSLFWYQQALGQGPEFLTYFQNEAQLDKSGLPSDRFFAERPEGSVSTLKIQRTQQEDSAVYLCASHSSTGTAYGYTFGSGTRLTVV.

The chain employs TRBV27 and TRBJ2-1, with 8 nucleotides matching TRBD2. The V and J ends lost 2 bases and 0 bases, in that order; junction bases with no gene match: 9. CDR3 length equals 18 residues. Looked up from germline, CDR1 is MNHEY and CDR2 is SMNVEV (reference sequence). The CDR3 nucleotides are TGTGCCAGCAGTTTACGGGGGGGCCCGTCTATCTCCTACAATGAGCAGTTCTTC. It yields the protein CASSLRGGPSISYNEQFF.

The J gene is TRBJ1-5, the V gene TRBV30; the D is unclear. Per germline, CDR1 GTSNPN and CDR2 SVGIG (reference sequence). Trimming left V 2 bases short and J 11 bases short, with 13 bases between. The CDR3 loop spans 12 amino acids. DNA for the CDR3: TGTGCCTGGAGTCCCCCTGTCGGTACCCAGCATTTT. Translated: CAWSPPVGTQHF.

This clone has a single count. The chain has TRBV5-1 and TRBJ2-3; 7 nucleotides line up with TRBD2. CDR1 is SGHRS, CDR2 YFSETQ, per germline. Germline trimming cut 2 bases from V and 0 bases from J; bases unmatched to any gene: 0. This CDR3 contains 14 residues. The CDR3 DNA follows: TGCGCCAGCAGCTTAGCGGGGAGCACAGATACGCAGTATTTT. It translates to CASSLAGSTDTQYF. Filled out from reference TRBV5-1 and TRBJ2-3, the complete variable domain reads KAGVTQTPRYLIKTRGQQVTLSCSPISGHRSVSWYQQTPGQGLQFLFEYFSETQRNKGNFPGRFSGRQFSNSRSEMNVSTLELGDSALYLCASSLAGSTDTQYFGPGTRLTVL.